Listed below are T cell receptor beta chains from one sample, sequenced in a study of blood T cell repertoires in COVID-19. Here immunoSEQ multiplex PCR was the method, and the copy in TCRdb shows in-frame clones only, minus some. Of about 230,000 clones listed, around 84% are singletons. Input material: peripheral blood. Receptors were obtained from a woman at least 80 years old with active or convalescent COVID-19. Each CDR3 is given without its conserved first and last residue. Size tells how often a clone was seen (once, few, many) or the class of an expanded clone, and some rows leave it out.

J	size	V	length	CDR3
TRBJ2-7	-	TRBV2	11	ASSRDRGDEQY
TRBJ2-6	-	TRBV6-4	12	ASSGQAGANVLT
TRBJ2-7	-	TRBV7-8	10	ASSGSGFEQY
TRBJ2-3	-	TRBV7-9	16	ASSLRGGTSGRKDTQY
TRBJ1-5	-	TRBV2	11	ASSESRSQPQH
TRBJ1-1	-	TRBV19	11	ASSIPGGTEAF
TRBJ2-7	-	TRBV19	13	ASSMTSGLHYEQY
TRBJ2-1	few	TRBV7-2	14	ASSFSGGSSYNEQF
TRBJ1-2	-	TRBV10-3	12	AISDRGTAYGYT
TRBJ1-2	-	TRBV20-1	9	SARRQGAET
TRBJ2-7	few	TRBV7-9	13	ASSRSHRGSYEQY
TRBJ2-5	-	TRBV7-9	12	ASSLVGGLETQY
TRBJ1-2	-	TRBV18	14	ASSPGRGQGIDGYT
TRBJ2-1	once	TRBV9	16	ASSLGTSGGHSYNEQF
TRBJ2-1	-	TRBV10-2	10	ASSPSGIEQF
TRBJ2-2	-	TRBV2	13	ASSGDRGPTGELF
TRBJ1-2	-	TRBV20-1	8	SARREPWR
TRBJ1-1	-	TRBV15	12	ATSPTAGNTEAF
TRBJ1-5	-	TRBV28	12	ASAYVQGQQPQH
TRBJ2-2	-	TRBV30	12	AWSSGNPTGELF
TRBJ2-3	once	TRBV20-1	9	SATRWDTQY
TRBJ2-3	-	TRBV30	16	AWSPSFLKRRSTDTQY
TRBJ2-7	-	TRBV5-1	15	ASSNTRTGGLNHEQY
TRBJ1-5	-	TRBV4-3	12	ASSQDHGGWTQH
TRBJ2-3	once	TRBV5-4	16	ASSPLAGGPGGTDTQY
TRBJ2-7	few	TRBV5-5	15	ASSLATSGATTYEQY
TRBJ2-1	once	TRBV3-1/TRBV3-2	16	ASSQERGASGKYNEQF
TRBJ2-5	-	TRBV24-1	13	ATSDPGLMGETQY
TRBJ1-6	-	TRBV7-8	16	ASSSDPLTGMLNSPLH
TRBJ2-3	-	TRBV29-1	12	SVEDLGLLDTQY
TRBJ1-4	-	TRBV6-2/TRBV6-3	13	ASSSTGGVNEKLF
TRBJ1-4	-	TRBV12-1	13	ASSFPTGVNEKLF
TRBJ1-5	-	TRBV19	13	ASSEQGGQGQPQH
TRBJ1-5	-	TRBV4-1	12	ASSQGRGDQPQH
TRBJ2-2	once	TRBV7-2	11	ASSVQGLGELF